This is a list of T cell receptor beta chains from one sample in a study of cytomegalovirus exposure and HLA in healthy donors. The data were produced by immunoSEQ multiplex PCR, yet TCRdb's version contains in-frame clones alone and is incomplete. The sample records about 76,000 clones, roughly 73% being singletons. Sequenced sample: PBMCs. These receptors were obtained from a woman in her thirties or forties in good health and CMV-seropositive. The CDR3 runs from the conserved cysteine through the conserved F or W. A D gene is named only where the DNA matches it firmly. Size tells how often a clone was seen (once, few, many) or the class of an expanded clone, and some rows leave it out.

TGTGCCAGCAGCGATACTAGCGGGACGAACACCGGGGAGCTGTTTTTT	CASSDTSGTNTGELFF	NA	TRBD2	TRBV9	TRBJ2-2
TGTGCCTGGACTAACAGTGTCTCGGGGAACGAGCAGTACTTC	CAWTNSVSGNEQYF	NA	NA	TRBV30	TRBJ2-7
TGTGCCAGTAGTATTCAGTGGCCCCGCAATCAGCCCCAGCATTTT	CASSIQWPRNQPQHF	NA	NA	TRBV19	TRBJ1-5
TGCGCCAGCAGCTTGGGATGGTCCAACATGAACACTGAAGCTTTCTTT	CASSLGWSNMNTEAFF	few	NA	TRBV5-1	TRBJ1-1
TGTGCCAGCAGGCCGGGGACTAGCTTTGAGACCCAGTACTTC	CASRPGTSFETQYF	NA	TRBD2	TRBV6-1	TRBJ2-5
TGTGCCAGCAGCGAAATCAGGGGTAATCAGCCCCAGCATTTT	CASSEIRGNQPQHF	NA	NA	TRBV7-8	TRBJ1-5
TGTGCCAGCAGCGGGGGGAGGGGGGGATACACTGAAGCTTTCTTT	CASSGGRGGYTEAFF	NA	NA	TRBV5-4	TRBJ1-1
TGCGCCAGCAGCCAAGATCCTGAAGGGAGCTGGGGCAATGAGCAGTTCTTC	CASSQDPEGSWGNEQFF	NA	NA	TRBV4-1	TRBJ2-1
TGTGCCAGCAGTCTACAGGGGGTTGAAGCTTTCTTT	CASSLQGVEAFF	NA	TRBD1	TRBV6-1	TRBJ1-1
TGTGCCAGCAGGGAGAGCGGAGCTGGAAACACCATATATTTT	CASRESGAGNTIYF	few	NA	TRBV2	TRBJ1-3
TGCGCCAGCAGCTTGACAGGGGCGAACACCGGGGAGCTGTTTTTT	CASSLTGANTGELFF	few	TRBD1	TRBV4-1	TRBJ2-2
TGCATAGGGGAAACTCAAGAGACCCAGTACTTC	CIGETQETQYF	NA	NA	TRBV7-9	TRBJ2-5
TGTGCCAGCAGTTTCGTCGGAGCGGGGGAATCGTGGGAGCAGTTCTTC	CASSFVGAGESWEQFF	NA	TRBD2	TRBV27	TRBJ2-1
TGCGCCAGCAGTCAATCTGCCATAGCGGGAGACCAAGAGACCCAGTACTTC	CASSQSAIAGDQETQYF	NA	TRBD2	TRBV23-1	TRBJ2-5
TGTGCCAGCAGCTTGAAGTCAGCTAATGAAAAACTGTTTTTT	CASSLKSANEKLFF	NA	NA	TRBV5-6	TRBJ1-4
TGCGCCAGCAGCCAAGATCTCTGGCTAGGCTCTGGGGCCAACGTCCTGACTTTC	CASSQDLWLGSGANVLTF	NA	NA	TRBV4-1	TRBJ2-6
TGCGCCAGCAGCCCCGGACTGACTCACACAGATACGCAGTATTTT	CASSPGLTHTDTQYF	NA	NA	TRBV5-1	TRBJ2-3
TGTGCCTGGAGCCCCAGTAACTATGGCTACACCTTC	CAWSPSNYGYTF	few	NA	TRBV30	TRBJ1-2
TGTGCCAGCAGTTCTCCACTGACAACTAATGAAAAACTGTTTTTT	CASSSPLTTNEKLFF	many	NA	TRBV28	TRBJ1-4
TGTGCCAGCAGCTTAGTACCGGGAGGGACTGGAAACACCATATATTTT	CASSLVPGGTGNTIYF	NA	NA	TRBV7-8	TRBJ1-3
TGCGCCAGCAGCCAAGATTGGGGAGAGGGTTCACCCCTCCACTTT	CASSQDWGEGSPLHF	NA	NA	TRBV4-1	TRBJ1-6
TGTGCCAGCAGCTTGGACATCGCTGAAGCTTTCTTT	CASSLDIAEAFF	NA	NA	TRBV5-4	TRBJ1-1
TGTGCCAGCAGCGTCAATCCCCGGGTAAGCGGCACTGAAGCTTTCTTT	CASSVNPRVSGTEAFF	NA	NA	TRBV9	TRBJ1-1
TGTGCCACCAGCAGAGCTGCGGGGGGGAAGACTGAAGCTTTCTTT	CATSRAAGGKTEAFF	few	NA	TRBV15	TRBJ1-1
TGCGCCAGCAGCCAAGATCAGGGCGTGGTTCTCTCGGGTGGAAACACCATATATTTT	CASSQDQGVVLSGGNTIYF	NA	NA	TRBV4-3	TRBJ1-3
TGCGCCAGCAGCCAAGAGCAGGTCCTTTTCTTT	CASSQEQVLFF	few	NA	TRBV4-1	TRBJ1-1
TGTGCCAGCAGCCGCAGCGGGGGGGGCGCAAATAATGAGCAGTTCTTC	CASSRSGGGANNEQFF	NA	TRBD2	TRBV27	TRBJ2-1
TGCGCCAGCAGCCAAGGTTGGACAGGGGGCCGGGAGCAGTACTTC	CASSQGWTGGREQYF	NA	TRBD1	TRBV4-1	TRBJ2-7
TGCGCCAGCAGCCAAGACTACGCCGGGACAGTCAATCAGCCCCAGCATTTT	CASSQDYAGTVNQPQHF	NA	TRBD1	TRBV4-3	TRBJ1-5
TGCGCCAGCAGCTTGGGAGTAGCGGGAGTGGGCAATGAGCAGTTCTTC	CASSLGVAGVGNEQFF	NA	TRBD2	TRBV5-1	TRBJ2-1
TGTGCCAGCAGCTTGGCACACGGAAACACCATATATTTT	CASSLAHGNTIYF	NA	NA	TRBV11-3	TRBJ1-3
TGTGCCAGCAGTACAGGGGTTTTTGGCTACACCTTC	CASSTGVFGYTF	NA	TRBD1	TRBV2	TRBJ1-2
TGCGCCAGCAGCCAAGATCAGGCTAGCGGGGTCTACAATGAGCAGTTCTTC	CASSQDQASGVYNEQFF	NA	TRBD2	TRBV4-3	TRBJ2-1
TGTGCCAGCAACCACAGGGCCTCCCCTGGGGAGCAGTACTTC	CASNHRASPGEQYF	NA	NA	TRBV2	TRBJ2-7
TGTGCCACCAGCGGGAGTGGGCAGCTCTACGAGCAGTACTTC	CATSGSGQLYEQYF	NA	NA	TRBV15	TRBJ2-7
TGTGCCAGCAGCGTACGGAGCGGGAGTTTTGCAGATACGCAGTATTTT	CASSVRSGSFADTQYF	few	TRBD2	TRBV9	TRBJ2-3
TGTGCCAGCAGGCAGGGACAGGGCTCCTACAATGAGCAGTTCTTC	CASRQGQGSYNEQFF	NA	TRBD1	TRBV6-5	TRBJ2-1
TGTGCCAGCAGTTATACAGTGAATCAGCCCCAGCATTTT	CASSYTVNQPQHF	few	NA	TRBV6-6	TRBJ1-5
TGTGCCAGCAGCCCAACAGGGACCGACAATGAGCAGTTCTTC	CASSPTGTDNEQFF	once	NA	TRBV7-3	TRBJ2-1
TGTGCCAGTAGTTTAAGGACAGGGCCTTATGGCTACACCTTC	CASSLRTGPYGYTF	NA	TRBD1	TRBV19	TRBJ1-2
TGTGCCAGCAGCCCACCCAGCGGGACCGATACGCAGTATTTT	CASSPPSGTDTQYF	NA	TRBD2	TRBV7-2	TRBJ2-3
TGCGCCAGCAGCCAAGATGTAGGGGCCACTGAAGCTTTCTTT	CASSQDVGATEAFF	once	NA	TRBV4-3	TRBJ1-1
TGTGCCAGCAGCTTTAGGACTAGCGGGAGAGAGACCCAGTACTTC	CASSFRTSGRETQYF	NA	TRBD2	TRBV13	TRBJ2-5
TGTGCCAGCAGCCGGCTGCCAGGGGGCGACTATGGCTACACCTTC	CASSRLPGGDYGYTF	NA	TRBD1	TRBV27	TRBJ1-2
TGTGCCAGCATCGGGAGCTACGAGCAGTACTTC	CASIGSYEQYF	NA	NA	TRBV6-1	TRBJ2-7
TGTGCCAGCAGCTTGGGGTACAGGGCTCGGAGCTCCTACAATGAGCAGTTCTTC	CASSLGYRARSSYNEQFF	NA	NA	TRBV5-8	TRBJ2-1